These 31 T cell receptor beta chains were sequenced from one sample in a study of beta chain features in type 1 diabetes. Study outcomes and limitations: Significant though moderate, a shortening of TCRB CDR3s appeared in all four CD4+ subsets of Type 1 diabetes patients.

The whole isolated RNA underwent reverse transcription, so sequencing captured expressed TCRB transcripts. Clones were sequenced by immunoSEQ multiplex PCR, and TCRdb holds only the in-frame ones, with some missing. This table holds a few hundred thousand clones, roughly 13% found once. Their antigen targets remain unknown. The specimen was naive CD4+ T cells from blood. The receptor set was obtained from a woman aged 18-29 years with type 1 diabetes.

The V gene is TRBV30, the J gene TRBJ2-7; 12 nucleotides agree with TRBD2. This CDR3 is built from 18 residues. From germline, CDR1 is GTSNPN and CDR2 SVGIG (reference sequence). V shed 3 bases, J shed 0 bases, and the junction held 12 bases outside the gene matches. The CDR3 region is CAWSGGTSGSEGSYEQYV. The CDR3 DNA follows: TGTGCCTGGAGCGGAGGGACTAGCGGGTCGGAAGGCTCCTACGAGCAGTACGTC.

This clone was seen a few times. V gene TRBV5-1 combines with J gene TRBJ2-1; 7 bases map to TRBD1. The V gene end was trimmed by 5 bases and the J gene end by 8 bases; junction bases not matched to a gene: 4. Germline assignment: CDR1 SGHRS and CDR2 YFSETQ. This CDR3 spans 12 amino acids. The CDR3 coding sequence is TGCGCCAGCAGTCAAACAGGGGATGAGCAGTTCTTC. Amino acid sequence: CASSQTGDEQFF.

This clone was found a few times. The rearrangement uses TRBV7-2 and TRBJ2-5; D perhaps matches TRBD1 (6 bases). Trimming stripped 1 base from V and 5 bases from J, with 8 bases between. Germline CDR1 reads SGHTA; CDR2 reads FQGNSA. The CDR3 spans 13 residues. DNA for the CDR3: TGTGCCAGCAGCTTAGAGAGGGGGGAGACCCAGTACTTC. Translation: CASSLERGETQYF. The full variable domain, in which reference TRBV7-2 and TRBJ2-5 provide the parts outside the CDR3, is GAGVSQSPSNKVTEKGKDVELRCDPISGHTALYWYRQSLGQGLEFLIYFQGNSAPDKSGLPSDRFSAERTGGSVSTLTIQRTQQEDSAVYLCASSLERGETQYFGPGTRLLVL.

This clone was seen more than once but under ten times. The V call is TRBV20-1, the J call TRBJ2-1; perhaps TRBD1 as D (5 bases). Germline-derived CDR1 and CDR2 are DFQATT and SNEGSKA (reference sequence). Trimming took 6 bases from V and 9 from J, leaving 12 bases between them. The CDR3 has 11 residues. CDR3 in amino acids: CSAGTGVEQFF. Written as DNA, the CDR3 is TGCAGTGCGGGTACAGGTGTTGAGCAGTTCTTC.

This clone was recorded a few times. CDR3 nucleotide sequence: TGTGCCAGCAGCCGAGGGACTAGCGGGAGGTACACAGATACGCAGTATTTT. Translated, it gives CASSRGTSGRYTDTQYF. The chain couples TRBV11-2 to TRBJ2-3; 15 bases are a match to TRBD2. Germline trimming cut 5 bases from V and 2 bases from J; bases unmatched to any gene: 5. Germline CDR1 reads SGHAT; CDR2 reads FQNNGV. The CDR3 loop spans 17 amino acids. The complete variable domain, with remaining parts taken from reference TRBV11-2 and TRBJ2-3, reads EAGVAQSPRYKIIEKRQSVAFWCNPISGHATLYWYQQILGQGPKLLIQFQNNGVVDDSQLPKDRFSAERLKGVDSTLKIQPAKLEDSAVYLCASSRGTSGRYTDTQYFGPGTRLTVL.

This clone was seen more than once but under ten times. The chain uses TRBV14 and TRBJ2-1; 13 bases map to TRBD2. J was trimmed by 6 bases and V by 7 bases; bases with no gene match: 9. The germline gives CDR1 SGHDN, CDR2 FVKESK. This CDR3 spans 16 amino acids. The CDR3 is CASNPLTSGRANEQFF. The CDR3 coding sequence is TGTGCCAGCAACCCCCTAACTAGCGGGAGGGCCAATGAGCAGTTCTTC.

This clone was detected only a few times. V usage is TRBV30 and J usage is TRBJ2-7; D might be TRBD1 (6 bases). This CDR3 spans 14 amino acids. Deletions cut 3 bases from V and 0 bases from J, with 12 bases between. Looked up from germline, CDR1 is GTSNPN and CDR2 is SVGIG (reference sequence). The CDR3 here is CAWRGPGASYEQYV. CDR3 nucleotide sequence: TGTGCCTGGAGGGGCCCAGGGGCCTCCTACGAGCAGTACGTC.

A few counts support this clone. The gene calls are TRBV11-2 and TRBJ1-2, with 12 bases aligning to TRBD1. Germline CDR1 reads SGHAT; CDR2 reads FQNNGV. This CDR3 has 16 amino acids. The trim removed 6 bases at V and 5 bases at J, leaving 10 bases unmatched. Here the CDR3 reads CASRQGGQGAMYGYTF. The DNA for the CDR3 is TGTGCCAGCAGGCAAGGGGGACAGGGGGCAATGTATGGCTACACCTTC.

The chain has TRBV25-1 and TRBJ1-1, with D maybe TRBD1 (5 bases). CDR1 is MGHDK, CDR2 SYGVNS, per germline. The V end was cut by 11 bases, the J end by 0 bases, with 13 bases between. The CDR3 totals 13 residues. The CDR3 sequence: CAARVQMNTEAFF. Written as DNA, the CDR3 is TGTGCCGCCAGGGTTCAAATGAACACTGAAGCTTTCTTT.

J is TRBJ1-2 and V is TRBV6-6, with D unclear. CDR1 is MNHNY and CDR2 is SVGAGI in the germline V gene (reference sequence). The V and J ends lost 4 bases and 7 bases respectively, with 4 bases between them. This CDR3 region has 10 residues. The CDR3 nucleotides are TGTGCCAGCAGTTCTGTTGGCTACACCTTC. The encoded protein is CASSSVGYTF.

The chain uses TRBV30 and TRBJ1-5; D is perhaps TRBD1 (5 bases). Germline V gene data show CDR1 as GTSNPN and CDR2 as SVGIG (reference sequence). The CDR3 has 14 residues. Trimming removed 5 bases from V and 0 bases from J, with 11 bases in between. CDR3 in amino acids: CAWQTGLSNQPQHF. Written as DNA, the CDR3 is TGTGCCTGGCAGACGGGACTTAGCAATCAGCCCCAGCATTTT. The full variable domain, with the rest looked up from reference TRBV30 and TRBJ1-5, is SQTIHQWPATLVQPVGSPLSLECTVEGTSNPNLYWYRQAAGRGLQLLFYSVGIGQISSEVPQNLSASRPQDRQFILSSKKLLLSDSGFYLCAWQTGLSNQPQHFGDGTRLSIL.

In its sample, this clone was seen a few times. This rearrangement joins TRBV19 to TRBJ2-3; D remains unclear. From germline, CDR1 is LNHDA and CDR2 SQIVND (reference sequence). The CDR3 loop spans 14 amino acids. Trimming pared 9 bases from V and 3 bases from J, leaving 16 bases between. CDR3 sequence reads: CASANRGETDTQYF. Written as DNA, the CDR3 is TGTGCCAGCGCTAACCGAGGCGAAACAGATACGCAGTATTTT.

The rearrangement links TRBV7-8 to TRBJ2-2; the match to TRBD1 covers 10 bases. This CDR3 has 15 amino acids. Losses at the gene ends were 5 bases for V and 6 bases for J; bases not matched to a gene: 6. Germline V lookup: CDR1 SGHVS, CDR2 FQNEAQ. CDR3 nucleotide sequence: TGTGCCAGCAGCCTGGACAGGGGGTTCTCCGGGGAGCTGTTTTTT. Protein: CASSLDRGFSGELFF.

In DNA form, the CDR3 reads TGTGCCAGCAGCCCGCGAAGGGACAGGGGGGGAGATACGCAGTATTTT. Translating it yields CASSPRRDRGGDTQYF. This rearrangement joins TRBV7-9 to TRBJ2-3, with 11 positions matching TRBD1. V was clipped by 5 bases and J by 5 bases; unmatched bases: 9. CDR3 length equals 16 residues. The germline gives CDR1 SEHNR, CDR2 FQNEAQ (reference sequence).

A few counts support this clone. Different DNA sequences within this sample yield the same CDR3. V gene TRBV5-1 combines with J gene TRBJ1-5; D gene ambiguous. V was clipped by 0 bases and J by 0 bases, with 7 bases between them. Germline CDR1 and CDR2: SGHRS and YFSETQ. The CDR3 extends over 15 amino acids. DNA for the CDR3: TGCGCCAGCAGCTTGGGAGACTCTAGCAATCAGCCCCAGCATTTT. Its translation: CASSLGDSSNQPQHF.

The chain recombines TRBV4-3 with TRBJ1-6; D ambiguous. CDR1 is LGHNA, CDR2 YSLEER, per germline. The V end lost 1 base, the J end lost 10 bases, and 14 bases lay between the germline ends. CDR3 length equals 15 residues. In DNA form, the CDR3 reads TGCGCCAGCAGCCAAGGCGAGACTCCGTACTCACCCCTCCACTTT. This gives the protein CASSQGETPYSPLHF.

This sequence joins TRBV4-3 and TRBJ2-3; 8 bases agree with TRBD1. The CDR3 spans 15 residues. Trimming removed 4 bases from V and 2 bases from J; junction bases left unmatched: 5. Germline V gene sequence: CDR1 LGHNA, CDR2 YSLEER. CDR3 nucleotides: TGCGCCAGCAGCCTTCAGGGGGCCTACACAGATACGCAGTATTTT. Translating it yields CASSLQGAYTDTQYF.

This clone appeared a few times. The chain combines TRBV18 with TRBJ2-7, with TRBD2 matching over 10 bases. This CDR3 comprises 13 residues. The J segment lost 7 bases and the V segment lost 5 bases, leaving 5 bases of the junction unmatched. Per germline, CDR1 KGHSH and CDR2 LQKENI. The DNA of the CDR3 is TGTGCCAGCTCAACTCTAGCGGGAGAAGAGCAGTACGTC. Translating it yields CASSTLAGEEQYV.

This chain links TRBV5-1 with TRBJ2-3; D may be TRBD2 (6 bases). The V gene's germline CDR1 is SGHRS and CDR2 YFSETQ. This CDR3 spans 15 amino acids. V lost 4 bases, J lost 5 bases, and 17 bases lay in between. The CDR3 reads CASSLSGLRVDTQYF. CDR3 coding DNA: TGCGCCAGCAGCCTTAGCGGCCTCCGAGTAGATACGCAGTATTTT.

A few counts support this clone. V gene TRBV6-6 combines with J gene TRBJ2-7; possible D gene TRBD2, 6 bases. Germline values: CDR1 MNHNY, CDR2 SVGAGI (reference sequence). The CDR3 contains 13 residues. The CDR3 nucleotides are TGTGCCATCAGTGACCTGGCGGGGTCCGAGCAGTACGTC. Translated: CAISDLAGSEQYV.

This clone has only a few counts. The V call is TRBV18, the J call TRBJ1-2; unclear D gene. There are 13 residues in the CDR3. Germline lookup yields CDR1 KGHSH and CDR2 LQKENI. The V end was cut by 3 bases, the J end by 6 bases, with 11 bases between. CDR3 amino acids: CASSPPARDGYTF. In nucleotides, the CDR3 is TGTGCCAGCTCACCCCCTGCGAGGGATGGCTACACCTTC.

The genes are TRBV27 and TRBJ2-7; D is uncertain. V shed 7 bases and J shed 0 bases, with 13 bases lying between them. The CDR3 is 14 residues long. Germline assignment: CDR1 MNHEY and CDR2 SMNVEV (reference sequence). The CDR3 region is CASIPRRASYEQYV. CDR3 sequence (DNA): TGTGCCAGCATCCCTCGGAGAGCCTCCTACGAGCAGTACGTC.

The chain is built from TRBV5-1 and TRBJ2-1, with 8 bases lining up with TRBD1. Trimming removed 2 bases from V and 14 bases from J; junction bases left unmatched: 12. Germline V gene data show CDR1 as SGHRS and CDR2 as YFSETQ. CDR3 length: 14 amino acids. For the CDR3, the DNA is TGCGCCAGCAGCTTTTCCGGGACAGGACAAACGGAGTTCTTC. This translates into CASSFSGTGQTEFF.

In this sample, this clone turned up a few times. V usage is TRBV9 and J usage is TRBJ2-7; TRBD2 matches 11 bases. Trimming at V came to 4 bases and at J to 3 bases, leaving 6 bases not matched to a gene. Looked up from germline, CDR1 is SGDLS and CDR2 is YYNGEE. This CDR3 has 15 amino acids. The CDR3 sequence: CASSLGTSGFYEQYF. Here the CDR3 DNA reads TGTGCCAGCAGCCTGGGGACTAGCGGATTCTACGAGCAGTACTTC.

The genes are TRBV9 and TRBJ2-7; 8 bases agree with TRBD2. CDR3 length: 16 residues. With V trimmed by 4 bases and J by 5 bases, 14 bases remained unmatched. Germline V gives CDR1 SGDLS, CDR2 YYNGEE. The CDR3 loop reads CASSLTPGGGSHEQYF. CDR3 bases: TGTGCCAGCAGCTTGACTCCGGGAGGGGGTTCTCACGAGCAGTACTTC.

The V gene is TRBV2, the J gene TRBJ1-5, with D possibly matching TRBD1 (5 bases). In germline, CDR1 is SNHLY, CDR2 FYNNEI. The V gene lost 5 bases and the J gene lost 11 bases, with 13 bases spanning the gap. The CDR3 has 12 amino acids. The CDR3 nucleotides read TGTGCCAGCAGTCGGGGAGGGGAGTCCCAGCATTTT. Its protein is CASSRGGESQHF.

This clone was picked up a small number of times. The V gene is TRBV30, the J gene TRBJ2-3; 9 bases line up with TRBD2. The CDR3 runs to 16 residues. Trimming at V came to 2 bases and at J to 6 bases, leaving 12 bases not matched to a gene. In germline, CDR1 is GTSNPN, CDR2 SVGIG (reference sequence). The CDR3 loop reads CAWSFQPAGGVDTQYF. CDR3 in DNA: TGTGCCTGGAGTTTCCAACCAGCGGGAGGAGTGGATACGCAGTATTTT.

The V gene is TRBV2, the J gene TRBJ1-2; 11 nucleotides align to TRBD1. The CDR3 is 12 amino acids. The V and J ends lost 8 bases and 8 bases, in that order; junction bases with no gene match: 4. The germline V gene encodes CDR1 SNHLY and CDR2 FYNNEI. CDR3 bases: TGTGCCAGCTTGCGGGACAGGGGGGGCTACACCTTC. Amino acid sequence: CASLRDRGGYTF. Full variable domain (outside the CDR3, taken from reference TRBV2 and TRBJ1-2): EPEVTQTPSHQVTQMGQEVILRCVPISNHLYFYWYRQILGQKVEFLVSFYNNEISEKSEIFDDQFSVERPDGSNFTLKIRSTKLEDSAMYFCASLRDRGGYTFGSGTRLTVV.

V and J are TRBV28 and TRBJ2-7; D gene unclear. The CDR3 contains 12 residues. The germline V gene encodes CDR1 MDHEN and CDR2 SYDVKM. With 8 bases removed from V and 4 bases from J, the gap between germline ends came to 12 bases. CDR3 loop: CASGQQPYEQYF. In DNA, the CDR3 is TGTGCCAGCGGGCAGCAACCATACGAGCAGTACTTC.

This clone was counted a few times. This chain uses TRBV5-1 with TRBJ2-5, with 9 bases lining up with TRBD1. V was clipped by 4 bases and J by 3 bases; unmatched bases: 4. The CDR3 is 14 amino acids. The germline CDR1 and CDR2 sequences are SGHRS and YFSETQ. The CDR3 reads CASSPDRGEETQYF. As DNA, the CDR3 is TGCGCCAGCAGCCCGGACAGGGGAGAAGAGACCCAGTACTTC.

In this sample, this clone turned up many times. The V and J genes are TRBV23-1 and TRBJ2-1; TRBD2 agrees at 8 bases. TRBV23-1 counts as an open reading frame of uncertain function. This CDR3 is built from 16 residues. Trimming at V came to 1 base and at J to 9 bases, leaving 11 bases not matched to a gene. Written as DNA, the CDR3 is TGCGCCAGCAGTCAATGTAACGGGAGGGCCATGGGTGAGCAGTTCTTC. This gives the protein CASSQCNGRAMGEQFF.